This T cell receptor beta chain was sequenced during a study of blood T cell repertoires in COVID-19. Study-level information: The United States, Italy and Spain provided the acute and convalescent COVID-19 samples. From T cells, B-cell-depleted T cells, or PBMCs came the material, which was cDNA or gDNA.

Under the authors' procedure: Researchers report that nucleated cell counts were estimated from reference gene primer amplification. Sequencing used immunoSEQ multiplex PCR; TCRdb keeps in-frame clones, though not all of them. V, J and clone size are those of that table, while D and trimming were read from the DNA. The sample holds roughly 100,000 clones, 85% seen once. After removal of 3 bases from V and 6 bases from J, the junction contained 9 bases not matched to a gene. The CDR3 contains 15 residues. Looked up from germline, CDR1 is KGHDR and CDR2 is SFDVKD. Sequences were obtained from peripheral blood. The chain carries TRBV24-1 and TRBJ1-2; 7 nucleotides match TRBD1. The sequence derives from a woman in her 70s with active or convalescent COVID-19. CDR3 region: CATSDGLTGLHGYTF. CDR3 coding DNA: TGTGCCACCAGTGATGGGTTGACAGGGCTCCATGGCTACACCTTC.